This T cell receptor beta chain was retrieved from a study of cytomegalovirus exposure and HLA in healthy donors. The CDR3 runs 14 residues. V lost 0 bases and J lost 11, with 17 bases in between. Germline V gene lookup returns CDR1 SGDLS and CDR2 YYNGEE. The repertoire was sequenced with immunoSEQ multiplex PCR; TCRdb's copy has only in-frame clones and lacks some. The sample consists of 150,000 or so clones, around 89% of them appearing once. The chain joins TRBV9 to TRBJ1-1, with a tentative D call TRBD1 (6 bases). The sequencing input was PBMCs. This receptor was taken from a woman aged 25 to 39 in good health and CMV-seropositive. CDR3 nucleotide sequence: TGTGCCAGCAGCGTAGAGGGATTGGACAGTAGGGCTTTCTTT. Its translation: CASSVEGLDSRAFF.